The clone carrying this T cell receptor (beta chain) showed up just once. The data were taken from a study of T cell responses to AZD1222 COVID-19 vaccine. Germline values: CDR1 MNHEY, CDR2 SVGAGI. The CDR3 sequence is 14 residues long. The V and J ends lost 8 bases and 3 bases respectively, with 16 bases between them. TCRdb's copy holds only in-frame clones and misses some; the assay was immunoSEQ multiplex PCR. The sample includes 110,000 to 150,000 clones, more than 90% seen only once; the top ten take approximately 3.4%. The sequence came from an adult in good health. The J gene is TRBJ1-2, the V gene TRBV6-5; D gene uncertain. The sample here was peripheral blood, taken on day 0 of AZD1222 vaccination. CDR3 amino acids: CASRNSGGDYGYTF. The CDR3 DNA follows: TGTGCCAGCCGAAACAGTGGTGGCGACTATGGCTACACCTTC.